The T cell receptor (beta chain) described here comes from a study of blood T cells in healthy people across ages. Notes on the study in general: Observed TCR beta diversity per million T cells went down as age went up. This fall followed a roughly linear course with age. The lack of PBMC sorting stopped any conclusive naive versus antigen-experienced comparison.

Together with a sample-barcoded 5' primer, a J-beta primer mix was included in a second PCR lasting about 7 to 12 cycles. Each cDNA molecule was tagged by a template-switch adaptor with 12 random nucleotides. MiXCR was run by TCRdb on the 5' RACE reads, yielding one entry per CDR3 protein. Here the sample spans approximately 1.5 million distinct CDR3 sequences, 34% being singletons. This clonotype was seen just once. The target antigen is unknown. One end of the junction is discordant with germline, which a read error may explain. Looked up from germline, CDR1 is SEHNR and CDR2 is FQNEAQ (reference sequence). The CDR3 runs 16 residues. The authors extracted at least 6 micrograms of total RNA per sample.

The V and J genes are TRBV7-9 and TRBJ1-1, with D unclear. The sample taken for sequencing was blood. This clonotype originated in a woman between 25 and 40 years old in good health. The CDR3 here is CASSLSDSGMNTKAFF. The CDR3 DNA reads TGTGCCAGCAGCTTAAGTGATTCTGGGATGAACACTAAAGCTTTCTTT.